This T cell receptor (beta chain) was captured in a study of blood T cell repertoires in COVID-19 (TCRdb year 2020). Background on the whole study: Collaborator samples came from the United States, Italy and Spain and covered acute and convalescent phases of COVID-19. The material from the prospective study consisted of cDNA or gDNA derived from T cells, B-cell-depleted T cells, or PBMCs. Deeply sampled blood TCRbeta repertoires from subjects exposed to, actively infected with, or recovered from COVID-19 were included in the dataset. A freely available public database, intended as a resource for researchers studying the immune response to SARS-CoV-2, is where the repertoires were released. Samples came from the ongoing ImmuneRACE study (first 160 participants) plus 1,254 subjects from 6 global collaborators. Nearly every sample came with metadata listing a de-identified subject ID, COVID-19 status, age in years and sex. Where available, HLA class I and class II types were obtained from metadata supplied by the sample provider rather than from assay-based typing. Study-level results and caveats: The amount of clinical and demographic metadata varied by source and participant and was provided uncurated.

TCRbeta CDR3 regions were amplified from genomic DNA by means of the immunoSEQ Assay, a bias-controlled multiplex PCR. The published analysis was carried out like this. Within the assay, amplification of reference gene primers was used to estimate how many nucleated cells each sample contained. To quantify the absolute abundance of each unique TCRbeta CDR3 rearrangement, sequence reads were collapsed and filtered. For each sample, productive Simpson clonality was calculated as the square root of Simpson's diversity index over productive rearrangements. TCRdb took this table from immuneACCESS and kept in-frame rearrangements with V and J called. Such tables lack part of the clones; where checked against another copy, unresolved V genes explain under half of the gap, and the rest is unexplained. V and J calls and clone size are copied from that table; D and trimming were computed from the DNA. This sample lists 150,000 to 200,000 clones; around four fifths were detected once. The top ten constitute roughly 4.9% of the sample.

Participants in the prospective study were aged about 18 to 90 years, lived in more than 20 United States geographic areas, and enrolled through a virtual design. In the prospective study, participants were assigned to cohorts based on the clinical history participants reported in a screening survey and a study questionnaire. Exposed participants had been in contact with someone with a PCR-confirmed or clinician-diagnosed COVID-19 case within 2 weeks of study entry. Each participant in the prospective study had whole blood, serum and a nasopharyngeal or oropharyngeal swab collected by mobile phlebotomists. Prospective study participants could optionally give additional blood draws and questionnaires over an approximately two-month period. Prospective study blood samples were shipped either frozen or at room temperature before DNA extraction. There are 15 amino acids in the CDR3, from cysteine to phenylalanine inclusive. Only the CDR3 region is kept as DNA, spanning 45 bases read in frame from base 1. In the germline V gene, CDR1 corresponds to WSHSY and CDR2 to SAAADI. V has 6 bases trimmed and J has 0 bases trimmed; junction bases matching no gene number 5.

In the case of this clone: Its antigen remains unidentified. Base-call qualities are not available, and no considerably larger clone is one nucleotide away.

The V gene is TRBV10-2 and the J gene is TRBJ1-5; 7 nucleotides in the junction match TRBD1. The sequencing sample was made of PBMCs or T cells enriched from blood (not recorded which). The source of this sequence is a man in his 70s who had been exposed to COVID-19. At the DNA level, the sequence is TGCGCCAGCAGAAGGGACAGCAATAGCAATCAGCCCCAGCATTTT. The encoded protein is CASRRDSNSNQPQHF.